This passage covers 7 T cell receptor beta chains from one sample sequenced in a study of T cell repertoires in aging, cancer and after chemotherapy. A mixed TRB-A/B primer pool amplified rearranged TRB by multiplex touch-down PCR. TCRdb re-derived calls from the multiplex PCR reads in MiXCR, one entry per CDR3 protein. The top ten clones hold about 40% of a sample with approximately 2,000 distinct CDR3 sequences, about a quarter of them seen once. Amplification of TCR beta used genomic DNA extracted from peripheral blood. Sequences were obtained from blood. The receptors shown here come from a human donor with a solid tumor.

This clonotype qualifies as medium-sized. The chain is built from TRBV6-5 and TRBJ2-5; 8 nucleotides align to TRBD1. CDR3 length equals 16 residues. Germline V gene data show CDR1 as MNHEY and CDR2 as SVGAGI. The J segment lost 4 bases and the V segment lost 6 bases, leaving 13 bases of the junction unmatched. The CDR3 is CASSQGALTAGETQYF. Here the CDR3 DNA reads TGTGCCAGCAGCCAGGGGGCGTTAACGGCCGGAGAGACCCAGTACTTC.

The chain couples TRBV15 to TRBJ2-3; TRBD2 matches at 8 bases. CDR1 is LNHNV and CDR2 is YYDKDF in the germline V gene (reference sequence). This CDR3 comprises 19 residues. V shed 0 bases, J shed 4 bases, and the junction held 15 bases outside the gene matches. This CDR3 is CATSRDIGRGGGKADTQYF. The CDR3, as DNA: TGTGCCACCAGCAGAGATATCGGCCGGGGCGGGGGGAAAGCAGATACGCAGTATTTT.

This clonotype ranks as medium-sized. V gene TRBV12-3 or TRBV12-4 combines with J gene TRBJ2-7; D remains unclear. The CDR3 is made up of 12 amino acids. V was cut by 2 bases and J by 5 bases, with 7 bases left in between. The CDR3 loop is CASSLFTDEQYF. The CDR3, as DNA: TGTGCCAGCAGTTTATTTACCGACGAGCAGTACTTC.

The CDR3: CAISDRSNQPQHF. As DNA, the CDR3 is TGTGCCATCAGCGACAGGAGCAATCAGCCCCAGCATTTT. The chain recombines TRBV10-3 with TRBJ1-5; weak D call: TRBD1 (6 bases). The CDR3 sequence is 13 residues long. The germline gives CDR1 ENHRY, CDR2 SYGVKD. The germline V and J ends were trimmed by 6 bases and 1 base, with 7 bases remaining between them.

This chain uses TRBV7-2 with TRBJ1-1; no definite D call. The CDR3 runs to 12 residues. The germline gives CDR1 SGHTA, CDR2 FQGNSA. V was pared by 6 bases and J by 3 bases, with 8 bases between. The CDR3 loop is CASSTSDTEAFF. The CDR3 DNA reads TGTGCCAGCAGTACCTCTGACACTGAAGCTTTCTTT.

As regards this clonotype: Just one base apart from a much larger clone, this may be a read error. The V call is TRBV6-5, the J call TRBJ1-2; maybe TRBD1 (5 bases). The CDR3 has 13 residues. Germline V gene lookup returns CDR1 MNHEY and CDR2 SVGAGI. The CDR3 DNA is TGTACCAGCAGTGATACAGGAAACTATGGCTACACCTTC. It yields the protein CTSSDTGNYGYTF.

This clonotype is a singleton in its sample. This may come from a read error, since a much larger clone is one base off. The chain uses TRBV6-5 and TRBJ2-5; 7 bases align to TRBD2. CDR1 is MNHEY and CDR2 is SVGAGI in the germline V gene. V lost 7 bases and J lost 3; bases outside the gene matches: 8. CDR3 size: 14 residues. The CDR3 region is CASKGRGYKETQYF. The CDR3 DNA follows: TGTGCCAGCAAAGGGCGGGGGTACAAAGAGACCCAGTACTTC.